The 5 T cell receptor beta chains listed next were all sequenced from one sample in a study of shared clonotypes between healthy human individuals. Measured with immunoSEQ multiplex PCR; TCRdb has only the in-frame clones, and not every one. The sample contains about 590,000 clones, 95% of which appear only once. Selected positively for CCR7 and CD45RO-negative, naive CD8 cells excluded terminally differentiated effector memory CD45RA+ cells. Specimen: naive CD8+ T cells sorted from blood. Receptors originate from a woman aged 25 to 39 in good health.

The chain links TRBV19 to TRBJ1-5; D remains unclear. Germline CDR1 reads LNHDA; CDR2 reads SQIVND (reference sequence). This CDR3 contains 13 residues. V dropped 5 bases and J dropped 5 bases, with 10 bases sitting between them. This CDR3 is CASSLQLDQPQHF. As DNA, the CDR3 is TGTGCCAGTAGTCTCCAGTTGGATCAGCCCCAGCATTTT.

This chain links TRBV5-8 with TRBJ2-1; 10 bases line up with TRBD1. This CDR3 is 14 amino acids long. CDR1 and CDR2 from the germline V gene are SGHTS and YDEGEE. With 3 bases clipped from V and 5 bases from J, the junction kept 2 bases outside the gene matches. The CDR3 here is CASSWGTGDNEQFF. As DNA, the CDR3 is TGTGCCAGCAGCTGGGGGACAGGGGACAATGAGCAGTTCTTC.

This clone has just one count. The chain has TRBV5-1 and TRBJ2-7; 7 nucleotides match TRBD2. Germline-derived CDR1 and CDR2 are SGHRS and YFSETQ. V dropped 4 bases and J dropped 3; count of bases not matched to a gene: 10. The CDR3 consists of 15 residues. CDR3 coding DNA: TGCGCCAGCAGCCCGGGACTTACTAGCGTCTACGAGCAGTACTTC. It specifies CASSPGLTSVYEQYF. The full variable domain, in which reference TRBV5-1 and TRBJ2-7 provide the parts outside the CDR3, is KAGVTQTPRYLIKTRGQQVTLSCSPISGHRSVSWYQQTPGQGLQFLFEYFSETQRNKGNFPGRFSGRQFSNSRSEMNVSTLELGDSALYLCASSPGLTSVYEQYFGPGTRLTVT.

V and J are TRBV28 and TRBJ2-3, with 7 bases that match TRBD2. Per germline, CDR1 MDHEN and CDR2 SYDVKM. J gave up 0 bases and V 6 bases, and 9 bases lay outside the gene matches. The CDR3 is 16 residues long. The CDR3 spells CASSLTTSESTDTQYF. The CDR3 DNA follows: TGTGCCAGCAGCCTGACCACTAGCGAAAGCACAGATACGCAGTATTTT.

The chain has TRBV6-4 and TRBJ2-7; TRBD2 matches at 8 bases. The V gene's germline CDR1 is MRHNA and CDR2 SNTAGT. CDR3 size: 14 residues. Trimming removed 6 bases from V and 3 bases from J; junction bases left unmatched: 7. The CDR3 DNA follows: TGTGCCAGCAGCCCCTTGGCGGGAGGCTACGAGCAGTACTTC. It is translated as CASSPLAGGYEQYF.